This T cell receptor beta chain was captured by sequencing in a study of shared T cell receptors in the human thymus. Germline values: CDR1 MDHEN, CDR2 SYDVKM. The J segment lost 3 bases and the V segment lost 7 bases, leaving 7 bases of the junction unmatched. CDR3 length: 16 residues. Sequenced by immunoSEQ multiplex PCR; TCRdb stores in-frame clones only, minus some. The data contain hundreds of thousands of clones, around 87% of them seen just once; the ten biggest clones take up more than 0.009%. These data also featured in a second study, about human thymus T cells. From that report: Thymic tissue was derived from resections collected during corrective heart surgery.

Sequenced input: thymocytes. The chain combines TRBV28 with TRBJ2-2, with 11 nucleotides matching TRBD2. This TCR derives from a boy in the first two years of life with a congenital heart defect. CDR3 bases: TGTGCCAGCACCCCTAGGACTAGCGGGTACACCGGGGAGCTGTTTTTT. Translating it yields CASTPRTSGYTGELFF.